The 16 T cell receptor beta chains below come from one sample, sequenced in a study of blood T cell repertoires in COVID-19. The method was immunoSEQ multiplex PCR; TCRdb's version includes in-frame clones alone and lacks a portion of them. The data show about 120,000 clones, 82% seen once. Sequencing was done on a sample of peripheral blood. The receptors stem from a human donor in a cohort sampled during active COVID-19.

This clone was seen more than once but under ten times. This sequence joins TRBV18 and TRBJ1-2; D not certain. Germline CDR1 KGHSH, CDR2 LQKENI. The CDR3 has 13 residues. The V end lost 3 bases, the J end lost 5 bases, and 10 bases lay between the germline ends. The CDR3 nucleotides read TGTGCCAGCTCACCCTCAGGACTGTATGGCTACACCTTC. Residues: CASSPSGLYGYTF.

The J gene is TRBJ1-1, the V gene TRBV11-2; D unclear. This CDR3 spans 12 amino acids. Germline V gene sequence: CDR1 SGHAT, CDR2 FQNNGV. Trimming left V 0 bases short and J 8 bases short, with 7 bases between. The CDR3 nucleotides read TGTGCCAGCAGCTTAGAGACGGGAGAAGCTTTCTTT. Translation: CASSLETGEAFF.

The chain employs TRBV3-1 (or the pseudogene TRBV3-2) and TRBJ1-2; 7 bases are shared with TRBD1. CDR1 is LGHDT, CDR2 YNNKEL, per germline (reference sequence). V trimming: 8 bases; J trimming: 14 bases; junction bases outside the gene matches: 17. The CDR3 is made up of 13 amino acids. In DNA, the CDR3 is TGTGCCAGCGCCCGACGGTCCGGGACAGAATTTACCTTC. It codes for CASARRSGTEFTF.

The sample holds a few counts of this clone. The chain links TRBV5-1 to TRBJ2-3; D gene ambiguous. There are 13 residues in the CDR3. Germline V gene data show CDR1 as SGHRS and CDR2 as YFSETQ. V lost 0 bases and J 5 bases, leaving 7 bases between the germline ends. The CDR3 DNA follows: TGCGCCAGCAGCTTGGGCGACATAGATACGCAGTATTTT. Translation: CASSLGDIDTQYF.

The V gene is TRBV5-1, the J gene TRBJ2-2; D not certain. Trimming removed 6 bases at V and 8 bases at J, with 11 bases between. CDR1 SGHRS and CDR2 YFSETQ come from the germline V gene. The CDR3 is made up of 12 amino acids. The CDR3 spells CASKSPPGELFF. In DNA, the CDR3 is TGCGCCAGCAAATCCCCCCCGGGGGAGCTGTTTTTT.

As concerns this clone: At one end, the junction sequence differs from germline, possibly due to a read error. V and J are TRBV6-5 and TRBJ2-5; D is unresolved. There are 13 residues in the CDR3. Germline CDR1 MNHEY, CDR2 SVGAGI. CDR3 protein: CASKRDYQGTQYF. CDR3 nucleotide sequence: TGTGCCAGCAAGCGTGATTACCAAGGGACCCAGTACTTC.

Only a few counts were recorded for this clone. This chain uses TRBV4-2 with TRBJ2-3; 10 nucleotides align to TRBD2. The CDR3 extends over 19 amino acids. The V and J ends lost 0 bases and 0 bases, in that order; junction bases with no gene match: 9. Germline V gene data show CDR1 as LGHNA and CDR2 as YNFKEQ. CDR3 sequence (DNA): TGTGCCAGCAGCCAAGAAGGAGCGGGGGGGCCAGCAAGCACAGATACGCAGTATTTT. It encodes CASSQEGAGGPASTDTQYF.

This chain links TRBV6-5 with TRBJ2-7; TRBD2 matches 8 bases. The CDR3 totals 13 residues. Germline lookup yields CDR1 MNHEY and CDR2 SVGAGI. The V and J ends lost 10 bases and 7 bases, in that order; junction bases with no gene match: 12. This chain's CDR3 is CATIRLAPGEQYF. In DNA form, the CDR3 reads TGTGCCACCATACGACTAGCGCCCGGGGAGCAGTACTTC.

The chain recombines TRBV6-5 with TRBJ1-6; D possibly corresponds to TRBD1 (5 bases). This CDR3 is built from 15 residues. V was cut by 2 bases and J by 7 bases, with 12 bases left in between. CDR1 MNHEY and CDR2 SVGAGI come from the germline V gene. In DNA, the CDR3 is TGTGCCAGCAGTTACGGCGCGGGGCACAATTCACCCCTCCACTTT. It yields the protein CASSYGAGHNSPLHF.

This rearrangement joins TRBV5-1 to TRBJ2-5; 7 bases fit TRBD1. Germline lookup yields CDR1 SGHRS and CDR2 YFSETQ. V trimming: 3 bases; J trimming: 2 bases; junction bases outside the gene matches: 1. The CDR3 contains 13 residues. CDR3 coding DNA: TGCGCCAGCAGCTGGGACAGACAAGAGACCCAGTACTTC. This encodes CASSWDRQETQYF. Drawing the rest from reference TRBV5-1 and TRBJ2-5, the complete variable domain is KAGVTQTPRYLIKTRGQQVTLSCSPISGHRSVSWYQQTPGQGLQFLFEYFSETQRNKGNFPGRFSGRQFSNSRSEMNVSTLELGDSALYLCASSWDRQETQYFGPGTRLLVL.

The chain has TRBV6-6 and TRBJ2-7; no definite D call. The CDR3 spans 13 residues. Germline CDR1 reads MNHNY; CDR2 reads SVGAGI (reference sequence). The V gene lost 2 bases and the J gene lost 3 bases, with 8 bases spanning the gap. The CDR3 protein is CASSYAGHYEQYF. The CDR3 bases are TGTGCCAGCAGTTACGCAGGTCACTACGAGCAGTACTTC.

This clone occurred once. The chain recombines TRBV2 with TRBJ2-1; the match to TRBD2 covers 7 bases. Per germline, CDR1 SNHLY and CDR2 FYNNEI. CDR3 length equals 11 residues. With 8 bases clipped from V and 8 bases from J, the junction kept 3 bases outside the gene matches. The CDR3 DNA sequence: TGTGCCAGCTACGGGGGGTATGAGCAGTTCTTC. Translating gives CASYGGYEQFF.

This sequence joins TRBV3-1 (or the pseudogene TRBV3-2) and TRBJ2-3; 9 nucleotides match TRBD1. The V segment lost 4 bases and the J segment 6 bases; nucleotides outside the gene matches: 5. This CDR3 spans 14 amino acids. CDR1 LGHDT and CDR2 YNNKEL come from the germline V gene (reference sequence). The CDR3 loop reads CASSRQGEGDTQYF. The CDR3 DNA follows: TGTGCCAGCAGCCGACAGGGGGAAGGGGATACGCAGTATTTT.

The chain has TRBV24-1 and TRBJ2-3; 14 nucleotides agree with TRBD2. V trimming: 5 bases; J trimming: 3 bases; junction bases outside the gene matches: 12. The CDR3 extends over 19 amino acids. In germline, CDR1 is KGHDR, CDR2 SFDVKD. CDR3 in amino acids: CATSGKPGTSGSMTDTQYF. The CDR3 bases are TGTGCCACCAGTGGTAAACCCGGGACTAGCGGGAGTATGACAGATACGCAGTATTTT.

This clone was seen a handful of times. The CDR3 nucleotides are TGTGCCAGCAGATCGGGACAGGGTTACGAGCAGTACTTC. This codes for CASRSGQGYEQYF. The V gene is TRBV28, the J gene TRBJ2-7, with TRBD1 matching over 9 bases. The germline V gene has CDR1 MDHEN and CDR2 SYDVKM. The V segment lost 6 bases and the J segment 4 bases; nucleotides outside the gene matches: 4. The CDR3 totals 13 residues.

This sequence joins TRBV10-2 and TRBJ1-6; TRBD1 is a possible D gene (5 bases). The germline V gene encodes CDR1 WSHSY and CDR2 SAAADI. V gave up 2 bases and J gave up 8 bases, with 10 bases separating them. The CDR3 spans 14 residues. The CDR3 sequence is CASSEEAGHSPLHF. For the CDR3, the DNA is TGCGCCAGCAGTGAGGAGGCAGGGCATTCACCCCTCCACTTT.